The entry that follows covers one T cell receptor beta chain sequence. What antigen it recognizes has not been identified. Per-base quality was not reported, and no clone a single base away is much larger than it. Receptor amplification or capture employed RT-PCR. This sample was sequenced with an Illumina HiSeq 2500. The public reads were run again by TCRdb, first through fastp at Q25 and then through MiXCR, and only productive beta chains were kept. Rows merge per CDR3 protein into single entries with the most common DNA and genes. This sample gives around 530,000 distinct CDR3 sequences in total; about 11% of them show up just once. Clones ranked in the top ten supply about 9.4% of the sample. The sample is drawn from a study of response to subunit inactivated influenza vaccine (dated by TCRdb to 2016 to 2019). Concerning the study at large: Deep quantitative T cell receptor repertoire profiling was used in the study to track responses to a trivalent subunit inactivated influenza vaccine. Points the paper makes about the study in general: It was suggested by the authors that each seasonal influenza vaccination may recruit only a limited number of new T cells.

CDR3 length: 13 amino acids, cysteine to phenylalanine. Just CDR3 DNA is preserved here, 39 bases in frame from base 1. V sheds 3 bases and J sheds 2 bases, leaving 7 bases between their ends. The germline V gene encodes CDR1 SNHLY and CDR2 FYNNEI. This receptor chain uses TRBV2 and TRBJ2-5; no confident D gene assignment can be made. This sample comprised PBMCs from blood, obtained on the day of vaccination. The TCR sequence derives from a man aged 45-65 years who received an inactivated influenza vaccine. Donor details come from another sample of the same person, matched by shared clones. The sequenced DNA: TGTGCCAGCAGTGAGGCCCGACAAGAGACCCAGTACTTC. This sequence encodes CASSEARQETQYF.